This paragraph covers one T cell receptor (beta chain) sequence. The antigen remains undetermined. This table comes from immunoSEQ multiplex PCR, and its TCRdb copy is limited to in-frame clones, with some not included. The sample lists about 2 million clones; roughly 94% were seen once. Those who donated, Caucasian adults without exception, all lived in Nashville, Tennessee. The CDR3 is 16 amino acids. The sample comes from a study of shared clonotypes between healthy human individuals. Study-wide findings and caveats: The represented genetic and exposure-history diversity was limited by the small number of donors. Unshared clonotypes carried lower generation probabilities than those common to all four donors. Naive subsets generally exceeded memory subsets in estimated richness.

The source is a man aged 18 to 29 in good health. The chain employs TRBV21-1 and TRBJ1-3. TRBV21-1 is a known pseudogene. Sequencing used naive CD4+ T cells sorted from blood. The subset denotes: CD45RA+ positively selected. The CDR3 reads CASSKPGSSAGNTIYF. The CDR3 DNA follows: TGTGCCAGCAGCAAACCCGGTTCCTCCGCTGGAAACACCATATATTTT.